The 6 T cell receptor beta chains presented below share a single source sample, sequenced in a study of cytomegalovirus exposure and HLA in healthy donors. With 60 Vbeta and 13 Jbeta primers, the PCR was carried out. The table came from immunoSEQ multiplex PCR; TCRdb's copy has only in-frame clones and leaves some out. This sample has roughly 150,000 clones, with 80% found just once. The specimen sequenced was PBMCs. The receptors derive from a woman between 40 and 50 years old in good health and CMV-seronegative.

The chain combines TRBV28 with TRBJ2-3, with D maybe TRBD1 (5 bases). The V gene lost 8 bases and the J gene lost 2 bases, with 17 bases spanning the gap. Germline lookup yields CDR1 MDHEN and CDR2 SYDVKM. The CDR3 totals 15 residues. Here the CDR3 reads CASLTASKDTDTQYF. In nucleotides, the CDR3 is TGTGCCAGCCTGACAGCCTCTAAGGACACAGATACGCAGTATTTT.

V and J are TRBV7-3 and TRBJ2-3; 9 bases map to TRBD2. The V gene's germline CDR1 is SGHTA and CDR2 FQGTGA. Trimming at V came to 5 bases and at J to 2 bases, leaving 5 bases not matched to a gene. This CDR3 spans 15 amino acids. The CDR3 reads CASSQTSGATDTQYF. The CDR3 DNA reads as TGTGCCAGCAGCCAGACTAGCGGAGCCACAGATACGCAGTATTTT. The complete variable domain, with remaining parts taken from reference TRBV7-3 and TRBJ2-3, reads GAGVSQTPSNKVTEKGKYVELRCDPISGHTALYWYRQSLGQGPEFLIYFQGTGAADDSGLPNDRFFAVRPEGSVSTLKIQRTERGDSAVYLCASSQTSGATDTQYFGPGTRLTVL.

This chain joins TRBV7-9 and TRBJ2-3, with 9 bases fitting TRBD2. With 4 bases clipped from V and 4 bases from J, the junction kept 6 bases outside the gene matches. CDR1 SEHNR and CDR2 FQNEAQ come from the germline V gene (reference sequence). The CDR3 sequence is 15 residues long. The CDR3 DNA is TGTGCCAGCAGCTCCCAGCGGGGGGCGCCAGATACGCAGTATTTT. It specifies CASSSQRGAPDTQYF.

Notes on this clone: A junction end diverges from the germline sequence, so it may reflect a read error. The V and J genes are TRBV5-1 and TRBJ2-6; 12 bases match TRBD1. Germline CDR1 reads SGHRS; CDR2 reads YFSETQ. CDR3 length: 18 amino acids. The CDR3 DNA is TGCGCCAGCAGCCAGGGGACAGGGGGCCCTTCCGGGGCCAACGGCCTGACTTTC. It yields the protein CASSQGTGGPSGANGLTF.

V gene TRBV28 combines with J gene TRBJ2-1; 11 nucleotides line up with TRBD2. The germline CDR1 and CDR2 sequences are MDHEN and SYDVKM. V shed 5 bases and J 3 bases; nucleotides not matched to a gene: 3. This CDR3 comprises 15 residues. Here the CDR3 DNA reads TGTGCCAGCAGTAGGACTAGCGGGTTCTACAATGAGCAGTTCTTC. This gives the protein CASSRTSGFYNEQFF.

The V gene is TRBV2, the J gene TRBJ2-7, with D possibly TRBD1 on 6 matching bases. CDR1 is SNHLY, CDR2 FYNNEI, per germline. The V and J ends lost 5 bases and 7 bases respectively, with 12 bases between them. This CDR3 spans 12 amino acids. The CDR3 bases are TGTGCCAGCAGTCTACAGGGCTATGAGCAGTACTTC. Protein product: CASSLQGYEQYF.